These 13 T cell receptor beta chains share one sample of origin, sequenced in a study of blood T cell repertoires in COVID-19. Only in-frame clones appear in the TCRdb table, and some are missing; sequencing was by immunoSEQ multiplex PCR. The sample records a few hundred thousand clones, 80% to 90% being singletons. The sequenced sample consisted of PBMCs or T cells enriched from blood (not recorded which). The receptors derive from a man aged 25-40 years who had recovered from COVID-19.

The rearrangement links TRBV15 to TRBJ1-2; possibly TRBD1 for D (6 bases). Germline V lookup: CDR1 LNHNV, CDR2 YYDKDF (reference sequence). CDR3 length: 15 amino acids. Deletions cut 2 bases from V and 8 bases from J, with 18 bases between. This CDR3 is CATSRLEGEMGGYTF. CDR3 DNA sequence: TGTGCCACCAGCAGATTAGAGGGGGAAATGGGCGGCTACACCTTC.

The rearrangement links TRBV6-2 or TRBV6-3 to TRBJ1-1; TRBD1 matches at 10 bases. The germline gives CDR1 MNHEY, CDR2 SVGEGT. After removal of 2 bases from V and 0 bases from J, the junction contained 6 bases not matched to a gene. This CDR3 comprises 17 residues. This CDR3 is CASSYAPDRGVNTEAFF. Here the CDR3 DNA reads TGTGCCAGCAGTTACGCCCCGGACAGGGGGGTGAACACTGAAGCTTTCTTT.

The chain has TRBV19 and TRBJ2-2; tentatively, D is TRBD1 (5 bases). Trimming stripped 7 bases from V and 3 bases from J, with 9 bases between. The CDR3 contains 13 residues. The germline V gene encodes CDR1 LNHDA and CDR2 SQIVND (reference sequence). CDR3 loop: CASNTGDTGELFF. The DNA of the CDR3 is TGTGCCAGTAATACAGGAGACACCGGGGAGCTGTTTTTT.

This chain joins TRBV6-5 and TRBJ1-2, with D hard to call. This CDR3 comprises 13 residues. The germline V gene has CDR1 MNHEY and CDR2 SVGAGI. The V and J ends lost 8 bases and 1 base respectively, with 11 bases between them. The chain's CDR3 is CASLRELNYGYTF. As DNA, the CDR3 is TGTGCCAGCTTAAGGGAGCTTAACTATGGCTACACCTTC.

The chain joins TRBV11-2 to TRBJ2-1; 7 bases match TRBD1. V gave up 5 bases and J gave up 6 bases; unmatched junction bases: 16. This CDR3 is built from 17 residues. Looked up from germline, CDR1 is SGHAT and CDR2 is FQNNGV. The CDR3 region has the DNA TGTGCCAGCAGCCCACGACTGGACAGGCGCACCTTCAATGAGCAGTTCTTC. This codes for CASSPRLDRRTFNEQFF. Full variable domain (outside the CDR3, taken from reference TRBV11-2 and TRBJ2-1): EAGVAQSPRYKIIEKRQSVAFWCNPISGHATLYWYQQILGQGPKLLIQFQNNGVVDDSQLPKDRFSAERLKGVDSTLKIQPAKLEDSAVYLCASSPRLDRRTFNEQFFGPGTRLTVL.

The chain uses TRBV18 and TRBJ2-5; 14 nucleotides match TRBD2. Per germline, CDR1 KGHSH and CDR2 LQKENI. J was trimmed by 4 bases and V by 2 bases; bases with no gene match: 6. The CDR3 is made up of 17 amino acids. This CDR3 is CASSPSTGTSGGETQYF. The CDR3 DNA sequence: TGTGCCAGCTCACCAAGCACCGGGACTAGCGGGGGAGAGACCCAGTACTTC.

This chain joins TRBV29-1 and TRBJ1-1; 7 nucleotides align to TRBD1. From germline, CDR1 is SQVTM and CDR2 ANQGSEA. This CDR3 comprises 14 residues. Losses at the gene ends were 6 bases for V and 2 bases for J; bases not matched to a gene: 9. The CDR3 spells CSVKPGQTNTEAFF. DNA for the CDR3: TGCAGCGTCAAACCGGGACAGACTAACACTGAAGCTTTCTTT.

The V gene is TRBV10-1, the J gene TRBJ1-3; possible D gene TRBD1, 6 bases. V was cut by 5 bases and J by 2 bases, with 10 bases left in between. This CDR3 has 14 residues. CDR1 is WNHNN and CDR2 is SYGVQD in the germline V gene (reference sequence). This CDR3 reads CASSPGVPGNTIYF. The CDR3 region has the DNA TGCGCCAGCAGTCCAGGGGTACCTGGAAACACCATATATTTT.

This clone occurred a few times. The chain combines TRBV15 with TRBJ1-3; no definite D call. The germline gives CDR1 LNHNV, CDR2 YYDKDF (reference sequence). The CDR3 runs 17 residues. The V gene lost 2 bases and the J gene lost 2 bases, with 16 bases spanning the gap. The CDR3 here is CATSRHAQPFPGNTIYF. CDR3 DNA sequence: TGTGCCACCAGCAGACACGCGCAACCATTTCCTGGAAACACCATATATTTT.

This chain links TRBV11-2 with TRBJ1-5; D is perhaps TRBD1 (6 bases). The CDR3 loop spans 13 amino acids. Trimming left V 1 base short and J 9 bases short, with 10 bases between. Germline CDR1 SGHAT, CDR2 FQNNGV. DNA of the CDR3: TGTGCCAGCAGCTTAGTGGGGGCCGGGCCCCAGCATTTT. Translating it yields CASSLVGAGPQHF. The entire variable domain, with the rest obtained from reference TRBV11-2 and TRBJ1-5, is as follows: EAGVAQSPRYKIIEKRQSVAFWCNPISGHATLYWYQQILGQGPKLLIQFQNNGVVDDSQLPKDRFSAERLKGVDSTLKIQPAKLEDSAVYLCASSLVGAGPQHFGDGTRLSIL.

This chain uses TRBV4-1 with TRBJ1-6, with 9 bases aligning to TRBD1. The CDR3 length is 16 residues. Germline-derived CDR1 and CDR2 are MGHRA and YSYEKL. V shed 2 bases, J shed 8 bases, and the junction held 7 bases outside the gene matches. CDR3 coding DNA: TGCGCCAGCAGCCAACGTGGGGGACAGGGTTATTCACCCCTCCACTTT. It specifies CASSQRGGQGYSPLHF.

The CDR3 DNA is TGTGCCAGTAGTATGGTACAGGGGGTAGGGGATACGCAGTATTTT. This translates into CASSMVQGVGDTQYF. V is TRBV19 and J is TRBJ2-3; 8 nucleotides line up with TRBD1. Germline V gives CDR1 LNHDA, CDR2 SQIVND (reference sequence). The CDR3 has 15 amino acids. V was clipped by 3 bases and J by 6 bases; unmatched bases: 8.

The chain is built from TRBV15 and TRBJ2-7; TRBD2 agrees at 8 bases. V trimming: 1 base; J trimming: 2 bases; junction bases outside the gene matches: 10. The CDR3 extends over 17 amino acids. The V gene's germline CDR1 is LNHNV and CDR2 YYDKDF (reference sequence). CDR3 amino acids: CATSRVPTGGEPYEQYF. In DNA form, the CDR3 reads TGTGCCACCAGCAGAGTGCCCACGGGGGGGGAACCCTACGAGCAGTACTTC.